The 27 T cell receptor beta chains listed next were all sequenced from one sample in a study of radiotherapy plus CTLA-4 blockade in lung cancer. Repertoires were generated with immunoSEQ multiplex PCR, while TCRdb's copy carries only in-frame clones and drops some. The sample yields about 67,000 clones, around 77% seen once. Sample: peripheral blood, taken from a patient treated with radiotherapy plus ipilimumab. These receptors were obtained from a human donor with non-small cell lung cancer whose response to radiotherapy plus ipilimumab could not be evaluated. Some clones in this sample may be carry-over from other donors' samples.

The rearrangement links TRBV19 to TRBJ1-6; 7 positions match TRBD1. J gave up 9 bases and V 3 bases, and 11 bases lay outside the gene matches. Germline CDR1 reads LNHDA; CDR2 reads SQIVND (reference sequence). The CDR3 covers 16 residues. The CDR3 bases are TGTGCCAGTAGTATGACAGGGACAGCTTTGAGTTCACCCCTCCACTTT. Translating it yields CASSMTGTALSSPLHF.

The rearrangement links TRBV7-2 to TRBJ2-1, with no clear D. V was pared by 3 bases and J by 0 bases, with 9 bases between. The CDR3 is 15 amino acids. Germline V gives CDR1 SGHTA, CDR2 FQGNSA. The CDR3 reads CASSLGSSSYNEQFF. The CDR3 DNA follows: TGTGCCAGCAGCTTGGGCAGCAGCTCCTACAATGAGCAGTTCTTC.

The rearrangement links TRBV5-1 to TRBJ1-6; D gene uncertain. The germline V gene encodes CDR1 SGHRS and CDR2 YFSETQ. This CDR3 contains 13 residues. Trimming took 7 bases from V and 5 from J, leaving 10 bases between them. CDR3 in DNA: TGCGCCAGCGCCCCGTCGGATAATTCACCCCTCCACTTT. Its translation is CASAPSDNSPLHF.

This chain connects TRBV2 to TRBJ1-1; perhaps TRBD1 as D (5 bases). Germline CDR1 SNHLY, CDR2 FYNNEI. Trimming took off 4 bases at V and 3 bases at J, with 15 bases between the two ends. The CDR3 is made up of 15 amino acids. The CDR3 region has the DNA TGTGCCAGCAGTGGGGGCCGGGTGCGAGACACTGAAGCTTTCTTT. This sequence encodes CASSGGRVRDTEAFF.

This clone appeared once. The chain recombines TRBV7-2 with TRBJ2-5; 7 bases align to TRBD1. The germline CDR1 and CDR2 sequences are SGHTA and FQGNSA. The V segment lost 3 bases and the J segment 0 bases; nucleotides outside the gene matches: 7. The CDR3 runs to 16 residues. CDR3 in amino acids: CASSFKRTGDQETQYF. CDR3 DNA sequence: TGTGCCAGCAGCTTCAAACGGACAGGAGACCAAGAGACCCAGTACTTC.

V usage is TRBV5-1 and J usage is TRBJ2-7; 10 bases agree with TRBD1. After removal of 4 bases from V and 0 bases from J, the junction contained 1 base not matched to a gene. Looked up from germline, CDR1 is SGHRS and CDR2 is YFSETQ. This CDR3 region has 14 residues. The CDR3 loop reads CASSRTGGSYEQYF. The DNA for the CDR3 is TGCGCCAGCAGCCGGACAGGGGGCTCCTACGAGCAGTACTTC.

This chain uses TRBV11-2 with TRBJ2-5, with TRBD2 identical over 7 bases. V lost 1 base to trimming and J lost 5 bases; unmatched junction nucleotides: 4. The CDR3 sequence is 14 residues long. Germline CDR1 and CDR2: SGHAT and FQNNGV. CDR3 DNA sequence: TGTGCCAGCAGCTTAGGCCCCGGGGGGGAGACCCAGTACTTC. Protein: CASSLGPGGETQYF.

This clone was seen only a few times. This chain connects TRBV10-3 to TRBJ1-5; TRBD1 might be the D (5 bases). The CDR3 has 15 amino acids. Between the trimmed V and J ends, which lost 0 bases and 4 bases, there was a span of 10 bases. Germline V CDR1 and CDR2: ENHRY, SYGVKD. The CDR3 bases are TGTGCCATCAGTGAGTCGGCAGGGATGAATCAGCCCCAGCATTTT. Amino acids: CAISESAGMNQPQHF.

The chain carries TRBV19 and TRBJ1-2; D is undetermined. The CDR3 contains 12 residues. Germline V CDR1 and CDR2: LNHDA, SQIVND (reference sequence). The V end was cut by 7 bases, the J end by 0 bases, with 6 bases between. Written as DNA, the CDR3 is TGTGCCAGTACCCAGGCTAACTATGGCTACACCTTC. Its protein is CASTQANYGYTF.

The chain joins TRBV18 to TRBJ2-7; 8 bases align to TRBD1. The CDR3 extends over 15 amino acids. The ends lost 1 base at V and 7 bases at J; junction bases unmatched: 9. Germline V gene sequence: CDR1 KGHSH, CDR2 LQKENI. This CDR3 is CASSPRTGPWGEQYF. Written as DNA, the CDR3 is TGTGCCAGCTCACCACGGACAGGGCCGTGGGGGGAGCAGTACTTC. Using reference TRBV18 and TRBJ2-7 for the parts outside the CDR3, the full variable domain is NAGVMQNPRHLVRRRGQEARLRCSPMKGHSHVYWYRQLPEEGLKFMVYLQKENIIDESGMPKERFSAEFPKEGPSILRIQQVVRGDSAAYFCASSPRTGPWGEQYFGPGTRLTVT.

V gene TRBV7-8 combines with J gene TRBJ1-2; possibly TRBD1 for D (6 bases). Germline V gene data show CDR1 as SGHVS and CDR2 as FQNEAQ. V lost 1 base to trimming and J lost 10 bases, with 22 bases between them. This CDR3 has 16 residues. The CDR3 loop reads CASSLGTAFGLHNYTF. In DNA form, the CDR3 reads TGTGCCAGCAGCTTAGGGACAGCCTTCGGACTTCACAACTACACCTTC.

This CDR3 reads CASSSLAEEQFF. The CDR3 region has the DNA TGTGCCAGCTCATCTTTAGCTGAGGAGCAGTTCTTC. The chain links TRBV18 to TRBJ2-1; D not certain. Per germline, CDR1 KGHSH and CDR2 LQKENI. This CDR3 region has 12 residues. The germline V and J ends were trimmed by 5 bases and 10 bases, with 12 bases remaining between them.

The genes are TRBV6-6 and TRBJ1-1; D possibly corresponds to TRBD1 (5 bases). The CDR3 runs to 16 residues. Trimming left V 0 bases short and J 3 bases short, with 14 bases between. Germline loops: CDR1 MNHNY, CDR2 SVGAGI (reference sequence). CDR3 in DNA: TGTGCCAGCAGTTACTCGAAGGGGCTTAGGGACACTGAAGCTTTCTTT. This encodes CASSYSKGLRDTEAFF.

This clone was detected only once. V usage is TRBV6-1 and J usage is TRBJ1-2, with 9 bases aligning to TRBD1. Germline loops: CDR1 MNHNS, CDR2 SASEGT. The CDR3 is 15 residues long. The trim removed 7 bases at V and 2 bases at J, leaving 8 bases unmatched. The chain's CDR3 is CASKTMDRGNYGYTF. As DNA, the CDR3 is TGTGCCAGCAAGACCATGGACAGGGGCAACTATGGCTACACCTTC.

The chain links TRBV2 to TRBJ1-4; D is unclear. Trimming cost V 4 bases and J 10 bases, with 10 bases left between them. Per germline, CDR1 SNHLY and CDR2 FYNNEI. CDR3 length: 12 residues. CDR3 nucleotide sequence: TGTGCCAGCAGTGCTCCGGTTGGAAAACTGTTTTTT. This sequence encodes CASSAPVGKLFF.

J is TRBJ2-2 and V is TRBV7-2, with 8 bases matching TRBD2. The germline gives CDR1 SGHTA, CDR2 FQGNSA. The V segment lost 5 bases and the J segment 2 bases; nucleotides outside the gene matches: 7. CDR3 length: 16 amino acids. CDR3 DNA: TGTGCCAGCAGCCCCTATAGCGGGGTAAACACCGGGGAGCTGTTTTTT. Amino acid sequence: CASSPYSGVNTGELFF.

The chain has TRBV29-1 and TRBJ2-7, with a possible D match to TRBD2 (6 bases). CDR1 SQVTM and CDR2 ANQGSEA come from the germline V gene. The CDR3 totals 12 residues. The V and J ends lost 5 bases and 6 bases respectively, with 14 bases between them. This chain's CDR3 is CSVTDGGGEQYF. In DNA form, the CDR3 reads TGCAGCGTTACGGACGGGGGTGGCGAGCAGTACTTC.

The V call is TRBV6-6, the J call TRBJ2-7, with TRBD2 identical over 8 bases. V lost 4 bases, J lost 0 bases, and 5 bases stayed unmatched. CDR1 is MNHNY and CDR2 is SVGAGI in the germline V gene (reference sequence). The length of the CDR3 is 15 residues. The CDR3 nucleotides read TGTGCCAGCAGTTTTAGCGGGGTCTACTCCTACGAGCAGTACTTC. This translates into CASSFSGVYSYEQYF.

For this clone: The same CDR3 also results from other DNA sequences found in this sample. This sequence joins TRBV30 and TRBJ2-7, with TRBD1 identical over 10 bases. This CDR3 has 14 amino acids. J lost 1 base, V lost 5 bases, and 5 bases had no gene match. CDR1 is GTSNPN and CDR2 is SVGIG in the germline V gene (reference sequence). CDR3 coding DNA: TGTGCCTGGGGGGGACAGGGGAGGTCCTACGAGCAGTACTTC. Translating it yields CAWGGQGRSYEQYF.

The chain couples TRBV11-3 to TRBJ2-1; 9 positions agree with TRBD1. Germline V CDR1 and CDR2: SGHNT, YENEEA. CDR3 length: 16 residues. With V trimmed by 5 bases and J by 10 bases, 15 bases remained unmatched. In DNA, the CDR3 is TGTGCCAGCAGCCCCGGCGGGACAGGGAGGGCAAGGGAGCAGTTCTTC. Translating it yields CASSPGGTGRAREQFF.

The gene calls are TRBV5-8 and TRBJ2-3; 8 bases are shared with TRBD2. Germline CDR1 reads SGHTS; CDR2 reads YDEGEE. This CDR3 is built from 16 residues. V lost 0 bases to trimming and J lost 2 bases; unmatched junction nucleotides: 5. CDR3 residues: CASSLGAGGNTDTQYF. CDR3 bases: TGTGCCAGCAGCTTGGGGGCGGGGGGCAACACAGATACGCAGTATTTT.

The chain carries TRBV11-2 and TRBJ2-1; 9 positions match TRBD2. The CDR3 consists of 15 residues. V lost 5 bases and J lost 2; bases outside the gene matches: 4. Germline V gene sequence: CDR1 SGHAT, CDR2 FQNNGV. CDR3 nucleotide sequence: TGTGCCAGCAGCCCTCGCGGGGGGGCCTACAATGAGCAGTTCTTC. It encodes CASSPRGGAYNEQFF.

The CDR3 is CASRDTYNEQFF. The CDR3 DNA is TGTGCCAGCCGGGACACATACAATGAGCAGTTCTTC. V is TRBV5-8 and J is TRBJ2-1, with D perhaps TRBD1 (6 bases). CDR3 size: 12 residues. V was pared by 7 bases and J by 4 bases, with 9 bases between. Germline V gene lookup returns CDR1 SGHTS and CDR2 YDEGEE.

The gene calls are TRBV7-2 and TRBJ2-2; 9 nucleotides align to TRBD1. V lost 7 bases, J lost 7 bases, and 7 bases stayed unmatched. There are 14 residues in the CDR3. CDR1 is SGHTA and CDR2 is FQGNSA in the germline V gene. In DNA, the CDR3 is TGTGCCAGCACTACAGGGGGCGCGATCGGGGAGCTGTTTTTT. Amino acid sequence: CASTTGGAIGELFF.

The rearrangement uses TRBV2 and TRBJ2-5; the match to TRBD2 covers 7 bases. V lost 3 bases and J lost 5; bases outside the gene matches: 12. The CDR3 is 16 amino acids. CDR1 and CDR2 from the germline V gene are SNHLY and FYNNEI. CDR3 in DNA: TGTGCCAGCAGTGAGGTGGCAGGGAGGGTTTACGAGACCCAGTACTTC. Residues: CASSEVAGRVYETQYF.

The chain joins TRBV25-1 to TRBJ2-7, with D perhaps TRBD2 (5 bases). Trimming removed 1 base from V and 5 bases from J, with 9 bases in between. This CDR3 region has 13 residues. Germline assignment: CDR1 MGHDK and CDR2 SYGVNS. The CDR3 nucleotides are TGTGCCAGCAGTGAATGGGCGAGGGACGAGCAGTACTTC. It is translated as CASSEWARDEQYF.

This clone was recorded a few times. The chain is built from TRBV2 and TRBJ2-7; 7 nucleotides match TRBD1. The CDR3 runs to 12 residues. Trimming removed 5 bases from V and 4 bases from J; junction bases left unmatched: 2. CDR1 SNHLY and CDR2 FYNNEI come from the germline V gene. This CDR3 reads CASSTDRYEQYF. In nucleotides, the CDR3 is TGTGCCAGCAGTACGGACAGGTACGAGCAGTACTTC. The whole variable domain, filled in from reference TRBV2 and TRBJ2-7, reads EPEVTQTPSHQVTQMGQEVILRCVPISNHLYFYWYRQILGQKVEFLVSFYNNEISEKSEIFDDQFSVERPDGSNFTLKIRSTKLEDSAMYFCASSTDRYEQYFGPGTRLTVT.